Below, 4 T cell receptor beta chains from the same sample are listed, as sequenced in a study of human T cells and chemical hapten exposure (dated by TCRdb to the early 2020s). The library relied on 5' RACE. Instrument used: Illumina MiSeq. The public reads were quality trimmed at Q25 with fastp and then assembled into clones with MiXCR by TCRdb, keeping productive beta chains. For every CDR3 protein sequence, its rows merge into one entry that carries the most common genes and DNA. Within this sample are 110,000 to 150,000 distinct CDR3 sequences, with about 4.3% of them counted one time only. The top ten clonotypes cover about 1.3% of the sample. Total RNA was extracted from unfractionated whole blood collected in Tempus Blood RNA tubes. The source of these receptors is a female donor in good health.

This clonotype was detected ten times or more. The chain links TRBV7-2 to TRBJ1-1; no definite D call. Trimming removed 2 bases at V and 1 base at J, with 5 bases between. This CDR3 has 13 residues. Germline CDR1 is SGHTA and CDR2 is FQGNSA. This chain's CDR3 is CASSLRQNTEAFF. CDR3 DNA: TGTGCCAGCAGCTTACGGCAGAACACTGAAGCTTTCTTT.

The table lists this clonotype with many counts. The chain combines TRBV6-6 with TRBJ2-5; D is undetermined. This CDR3 region has 14 residues. V lost 4 bases, J lost 5 bases, and 14 bases lay in between. CDR1 is MNHNY and CDR2 is SVGAGI in the germline V gene (reference sequence). The CDR3 bases are TGTGCCAGCAGTTTCGGTGCGCCGCTGGAGACCCAGTACTTC. It specifies CASSFGAPLETQYF.

J is TRBJ2-1 and V is TRBV20-1, with 11 bases lining up with TRBD2. The CDR3 spans 14 residues. V gave up 4 bases and J gave up 7 bases; unmatched junction bases: 6. CDR1 and CDR2 from the germline V gene are DFQATT and SNEGSKA (reference sequence). DNA for the CDR3: TGCAGTGCTAACGTAGCGGGGGGGCGAAATGAGCAGTTCTTC. This encodes CSANVAGGRNEQFF.

There are many counts of this clonotype. The chain links TRBV12-3 or TRBV12-4 to TRBJ2-1; tentatively, D is TRBD2 (7 bases). This CDR3 has 14 residues. V was shortened by 3 bases and J by 2 bases, with 8 bases between the two germline ends. The CDR3 DNA reads as TGTGCCAGCAGTTTGGGGGGGCCCTACAATGAGCAGTTCTTC. As protein: CASSLGGPYNEQFF.